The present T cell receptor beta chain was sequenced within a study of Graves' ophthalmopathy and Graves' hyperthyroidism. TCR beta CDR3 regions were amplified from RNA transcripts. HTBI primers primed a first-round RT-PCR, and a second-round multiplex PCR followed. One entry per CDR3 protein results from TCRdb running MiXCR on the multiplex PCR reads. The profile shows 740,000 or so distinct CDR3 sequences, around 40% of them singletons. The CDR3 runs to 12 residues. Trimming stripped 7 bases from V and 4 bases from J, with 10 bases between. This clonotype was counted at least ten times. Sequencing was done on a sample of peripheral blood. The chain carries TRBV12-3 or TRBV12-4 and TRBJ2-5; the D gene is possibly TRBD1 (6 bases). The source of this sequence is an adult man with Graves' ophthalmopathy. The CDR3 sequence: CASKGTLETQYF. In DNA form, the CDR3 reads TGTGCCAGCAAGGGGACACTAGAGACCCAGTACTTC.